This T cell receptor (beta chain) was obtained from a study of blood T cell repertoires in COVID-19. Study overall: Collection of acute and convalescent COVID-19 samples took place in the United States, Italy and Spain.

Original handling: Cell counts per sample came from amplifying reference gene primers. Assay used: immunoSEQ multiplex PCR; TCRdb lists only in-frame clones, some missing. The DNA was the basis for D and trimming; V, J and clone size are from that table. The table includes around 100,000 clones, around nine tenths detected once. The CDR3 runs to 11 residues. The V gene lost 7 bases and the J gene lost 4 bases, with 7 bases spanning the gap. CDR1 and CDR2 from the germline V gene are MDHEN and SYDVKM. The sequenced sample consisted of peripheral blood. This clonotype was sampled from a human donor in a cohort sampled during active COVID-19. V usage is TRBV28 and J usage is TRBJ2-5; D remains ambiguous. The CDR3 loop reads CASKQLETQYF. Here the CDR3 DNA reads TGTGCCAGCAAACAGCTAGAGACCCAGTACTTC.